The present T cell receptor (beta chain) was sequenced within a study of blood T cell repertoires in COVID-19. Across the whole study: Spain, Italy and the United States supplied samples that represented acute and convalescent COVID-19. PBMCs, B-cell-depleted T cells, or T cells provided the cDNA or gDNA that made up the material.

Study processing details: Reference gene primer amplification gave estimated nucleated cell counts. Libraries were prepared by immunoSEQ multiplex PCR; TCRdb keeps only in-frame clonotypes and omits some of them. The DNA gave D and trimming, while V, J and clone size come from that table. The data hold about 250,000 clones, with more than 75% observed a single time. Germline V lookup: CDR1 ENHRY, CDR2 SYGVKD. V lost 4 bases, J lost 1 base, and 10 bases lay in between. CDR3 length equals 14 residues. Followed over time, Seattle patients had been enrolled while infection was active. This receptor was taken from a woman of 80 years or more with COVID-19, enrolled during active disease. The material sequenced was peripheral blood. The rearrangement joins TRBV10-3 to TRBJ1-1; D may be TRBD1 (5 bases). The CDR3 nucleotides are TGTGCCATCAGTGTGGGGGGGTCGAACACTGAAGCTTTCTTT. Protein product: CAISVGGSNTEAFF.